The 21 T cell receptor beta chains below all came from one sample that was sequenced in a study of blood T cells in healthy people across ages. A second roughly 7 to 12 cycle PCR used barcoded and J-beta primers. One entry per CDR3 protein results from TCRdb running MiXCR on the 5' RACE reads. The sample gives hundreds of thousands of distinct CDR3 sequences, about 52% of which show up once; under 35% is in the top ten. The source material was blood. The receptors here all came from a woman aged 55 to 70 in good health.

The gene calls are TRBV5-1 and TRBJ1-1; D gene uncertain. The CDR3 runs 13 residues. Trimming removed 5 bases at V and 1 base at J, with 9 bases between. Germline V gives CDR1 SGHRS, CDR2 YFSETQ. In nucleotides, the CDR3 is TGCGCCAGCAGTGTTGGAGCGAACACTGAAGCTTTCTTT. Protein product: CASSVGANTEAFF.

V gene TRBV21-1 combines with J gene TRBJ1-5. TRBV21-1 is reported as a pseudogene. This CDR3 has 11 residues. CDR3 sequence reads: CASSKVQIQHF. The CDR3 nucleotides are TGTGCCAGCAGCAAAGTACAGATCCAGCATTTT.

The table lists this clonotype with a few counts. The chain employs TRBV7-9 and TRBJ2-5, with 15 bases lining up with TRBD2. The ends lost 5 bases at V and 4 bases at J; junction bases unmatched: 14. Germline CDR1 is SEHNR and CDR2 is FQNEAQ (reference sequence). CDR3 length: 19 residues. Written as DNA, the CDR3 is TGTGCCAGCAGCCCTGGGACTAGCGGGAGGATCGTGGATAGAGAGACCCAGTACTTC. It yields the protein CASSPGTSGRIVDRETQYF.

The V call is TRBV27, the J call TRBJ2-4; TRBD1 matches 9 bases. V lost 6 bases, J lost 5 bases, and 11 bases stayed unmatched. The CDR3 runs to 16 residues. Germline V gives CDR1 MNHEY, CDR2 SMNVEV (reference sequence). The chain's CDR3 is CASSPYRGQGENIQYF. DNA of the CDR3: TGTGCCAGCAGCCCCTACAGGGGACAGGGAGAAAACATTCAGTACTTC.

There are a few counts of this clonotype. The chain carries TRBV10-3 and TRBJ1-6, with D hard to call. Trimming removed 0 bases at V and 7 bases at J, with 13 bases between. Germline loops: CDR1 ENHRY, CDR2 SYGVKD. This CDR3 has 16 residues. CDR3 region: CAISESGPPRNSPLHF. CDR3 nucleotides: TGTGCCATCAGTGAGTCTGGCCCCCCGCGGAATTCACCCCTCCACTTT.

This clonotype was counted only a few times. The genes are TRBV10-3 and TRBJ2-7, with D perhaps assigned TRBD1 or TRBD2 (6 bases each). This CDR3 is 14 amino acids long. Looked up from germline, CDR1 is ENHRY and CDR2 is SYGVKD. Deletions cut 6 bases from V and 1 base from J, with 13 bases between. The chain's CDR3 is CAIRRGDGSYEQYF. The CDR3 DNA sequence: TGTGCCATCAGGAGGGGGGACGGATCCTACGAGCAGTACTTC.

V and J are TRBV5-4 and TRBJ2-1; D may be TRBD1 (6 bases). The better agreement between TRBJ2-7 and the DNA end casts doubt on the J call. The CDR3 extends over 16 amino acids. Germline V gene data show CDR1 as SGHNT and CDR2 as YYREEE (reference sequence). Here the CDR3 reads CASSLATGSTYNEQYF. The CDR3 nucleotides are TGTGCCAGCAGCTTGGCAACAGGGAGTACCTACAATGAGCAGTACTTC.

The chain employs TRBV20-1 and TRBJ2-1; 9 bases are shared with TRBD2. CDR3 length: 16 residues. Germline CDR1 and CDR2: DFQATT and SNEGSKA (reference sequence). Trimming took 3 bases from V and 6 from J; bases not matched to a gene: 12. The CDR3 DNA reads as TGCAGTGCTAGGGGTTCGGCAGCGGGAGGACCCAATGAGCAGTTCTTC. As protein: CSARGSAAGGPNEQFF.

This clonotype has just a few counts. This sequence joins TRBV2 and TRBJ1-2, with 9 bases lining up with TRBD1. The ends lost 7 bases at V and 2 bases at J; junction bases unmatched: 2. Germline CDR1 is SNHLY and CDR2 is FYNNEI. CDR3 length equals 13 residues. For the CDR3, the DNA is TGTGCCAGCAAGGGACAGGGAAACTATGGCTACACCTTC. This gives the protein CASKGQGNYGYTF.

CDR3 DNA sequence: TGTGCCAGCAGCCCGCACAGGGACGCCTCACAGCATACGCAGTATTTT. The encoded protein is CASSPHRDASQHTQYF. The chain carries TRBV7-8 and TRBJ2-3; possible D gene TRBD1, 6 bases. The V gene's germline CDR1 is SGHVS and CDR2 FQNEAQ. With 5 bases removed from V and 7 bases from J, the gap between germline ends came to 22 bases. This CDR3 contains 16 residues.

This clonotype was counted only a few times. The chain recombines TRBV7-2 with TRBJ2-5; the D gene is possibly TRBD2 (5 bases). Trimming stripped 1 base from V and 3 bases from J, with 9 bases between. The CDR3 has 14 residues. Germline values: CDR1 SGHTA, CDR2 FQGNSA. The CDR3 DNA reads as TGTGCCAGCAGCTTAGTGCGGGTAGAAGAGACCCAGTACTTC. Translated: CASSLVRVEETQYF.

This clonotype was found a few times. This chain connects TRBV28 to TRBJ2-3, with 10 bases that match TRBD2. The V gene's germline CDR1 is MDHEN and CDR2 SYDVKM. This CDR3 is 17 amino acids long. Trimming removed 5 bases from V and 1 base from J; junction bases left unmatched: 9. The CDR3 DNA is TGTGCCAGCAGTCCTCTACTAGCGGGGATAGGCACAGATACGCAGTATTTT. This translates into CASSPLLAGIGTDTQYF.

This chain connects TRBV20-1 to TRBJ2-5; TRBD2 agrees at 10 bases. This CDR3 comprises 15 residues. The germline V gene encodes CDR1 DFQATT and CDR2 SNEGSKA (reference sequence). Trimming cost V 0 bases and J 4 bases; bases outside gene matches: 5. CDR3 sequence reads: CSARESGRAGETQYF. The CDR3 DNA reads as TGCAGTGCTAGAGAAAGCGGGAGGGCCGGAGAGACCCAGTACTTC.

The chain has TRBV7-3 and TRBJ2-7; D could derive from TRBD1 or TRBD2 (5 bases each). CDR3 length equals 12 residues. Germline V gives CDR1 SGHTA, CDR2 FQGTGA. Trimming left V 6 bases short and J 7 bases short, with 13 bases between. The CDR3 nucleotides read TGTGCCAGCAGTTTCCTTGAGGGGGAGCAGTACTTC. It specifies CASSFLEGEQYF.

Ten or more counts support this clonotype. The gene calls are TRBV5-1 and TRBJ2-7; the D gene is possibly TRBD1 (5 bases). Germline-derived CDR1 and CDR2 are SGHRS and YFSETQ. The CDR3 covers 14 residues. V was shortened by 3 bases and J by 5 bases, with 15 bases between the two germline ends. CDR3 coding DNA: TGCGCCAGCAGCTGGGTGCAGGGTCGGGACGAGCAGTACTTC. This gives the protein CASSWVQGRDEQYF. Full variable domain (outside the CDR3, taken from reference TRBV5-1 and TRBJ2-7): KAGVTQTPRYLIKTRGQQVTLSCSPISGHRSVSWYQQTPGQGLQFLFEYFSETQRNKGNFPGRFSGRQFSNSRSEMNVSTLELGDSALYLCASSWVQGRDEQYFGPGTRLTVT.

This chain uses TRBV6-2 or TRBV6-3 with TRBJ1-1; D is unresolved. Trimming left V 2 bases short and J 1 base short, with 14 bases between. CDR1 and CDR2 (germline): MNHEY, SVGEGT. The CDR3 contains 16 residues. The CDR3 nucleotides are TGTGCCAGCAGTTACCAAGGCGGCGGAAGGAACACTGAAGCTTTCTTT. Protein product: CASSYQGGGRNTEAFF.

This clonotype was found a few times. The chain links TRBV10-3 to TRBJ2-5; D perhaps matches TRBD2 (6 bases). Germline CDR1 reads ENHRY; CDR2 reads SYGVKD. Trimming removed 9 bases from V and 4 bases from J, with 15 bases in between. This CDR3 region has 13 residues. CDR3 DNA sequence: TGTGCCATACGGCCCGGGAGTAGAGAGACCCAGTACTTC. The encoded protein is CAIRPGSRETQYF.

This clonotype has only one observation. This chain joins TRBV6-5 and TRBJ2-4, with 8 bases aligning to TRBD2. Germline-derived CDR1 and CDR2 are MNHEY and SVGAGI. The CDR3 has 13 residues. V lost 6 bases, J lost 4 bases, and 2 bases stayed unmatched. CDR3 bases: TGTGCCAGCAGCCGCGGGGGGAAAAACATTCAGTACTTC. Translating gives CASSRGGKNIQYF.

The chain couples TRBV28 to TRBJ2-7; TRBD2 might be the D (5 bases). Germline CDR1 MDHEN, CDR2 SYDVKM. Trimming took 6 bases from V and 3 from J, leaving 18 bases between them. CDR3 length: 15 amino acids. The CDR3 here is CASSPGAALIYEQYF. Written as DNA, the CDR3 is TGTGCCAGCAGCCCCGGAGCGGCACTTATCTACGAGCAGTACTTC.

The genes are TRBV5-1 and TRBJ1-2; D is perhaps TRBD1 (6 bases). V was clipped by 3 bases and J by 2 bases, with 11 bases between them. Per germline, CDR1 SGHRS and CDR2 YFSETQ. The CDR3 length is 14 residues. CDR3 DNA sequence: TGCGCCAGCAGCTCAGGGGAAACCAACTATGGCTACACCTTC. Amino acid sequence: CASSSGETNYGYTF.

The chain combines TRBV6-2 or TRBV6-3 with TRBJ2-1; tentatively, D is TRBD1 or TRBD2 (5 bases each). This CDR3 region has 12 residues. Germline loops: CDR1 MNHEY, CDR2 SVGEGT. V lost 2 bases and J 11 bases, leaving 10 bases between the germline ends. CDR3 sequence: CASSYPGRKQFF. In DNA, the CDR3 is TGTGCCAGCAGTTACCCGGGGCGGAAGCAGTTCTTC.